The clone carrying this TCR beta chain has just a few counts. Its matching antigen is unknown. The data are from a study of T cells in Graves' hyperthyroidism and ophthalmopathy. For the study at large: Specimen type is peripheral blood, collected at initial diagnosis prior to any treatment.

Study results and caveats: Classification by a 13 V-J model distinguished ophthalmopathy from stable hyperthyroidism.

TCR beta CDR3 sequences were amplified from RNA transcripts. Carried out on the TCR CDR3, a first-round RT-PCR used the HTBI primer set. One entry per CDR3 protein, called by TCRdb with MiXCR from the multiplex PCR reads. The sample has some 580,000 distinct CDR3 sequences, 16% seen once; the top ten hold around 3.5%. PBMCs came from over 8.5 ml fresh peripheral blood. The TCR sequence derives from a woman between 40 and 50 years old with Graves' ophthalmopathy. The material sequenced was blood.

CDR3 residues: CASSQDRGGGVAAFF. For the CDR3, the DNA is TGCGCCAGCAGCCAAGATAGGGGTGGGGGGGTCGCCGCTTTCTTT. The chain has TRBV4-1 and TRBJ1-1; possible D gene TRBD1, 5 bases. V was pared by 0 bases and J by 11 bases, with 19 bases between. Germline assignment: CDR1 MGHRA and CDR2 YSYEKL. There are 15 residues in the CDR3.